This TCR beta chain was identified during a study of blood T cell repertoires in COVID-19. Study background: The origin of the acute and convalescent COVID-19 samples was the United States, Italy and Spain. The cDNA or gDNA used as material had been derived from T cells, B-cell-depleted T cells, or PBMCs.

Per the authors' pipeline: Counts of nucleated cells, estimated from reference gene primer amplification, were obtained. Some clones are missing from TCRdb's copy, which holds only in-frame ones; the method was immunoSEQ multiplex PCR. That table gives V, J and clone size, and the DNA gave D and trimming. The sample has about 400,000 clones, around 90% seen once. The CDR3 has 15 residues. Germline CDR1 reads SGHRS; CDR2 reads YFSETQ. The V end lost 4 bases, the J end lost 2 bases, and 13 bases lay between the germline ends. Participants were aged 18 to 89 years, lived in 20 to 25 US areas, and enrolled virtually.

This chain links TRBV5-1 with TRBJ1-3; D might be TRBD1 (6 bases). This sequence originates from a young woman with acute COVID-19. Specimen: PBMCs or T cells enriched from blood (not recorded which). Written as DNA, the CDR3 is TGCGCCAGCAGCACCGGACAGATAGCTGGAAACACCATATATTTT. Its translation is CASSTGQIAGNTIYF.